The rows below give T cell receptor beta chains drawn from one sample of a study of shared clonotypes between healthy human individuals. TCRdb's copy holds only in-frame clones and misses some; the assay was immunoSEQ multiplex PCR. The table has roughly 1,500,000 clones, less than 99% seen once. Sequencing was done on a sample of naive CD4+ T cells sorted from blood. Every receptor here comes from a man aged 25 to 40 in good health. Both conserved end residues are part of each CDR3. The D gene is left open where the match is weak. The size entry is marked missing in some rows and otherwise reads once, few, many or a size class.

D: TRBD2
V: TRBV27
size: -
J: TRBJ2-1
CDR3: CASSLAGGSYNEQFF
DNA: TGTGCCAGCAGCCTAGCGGGAGGGTCCTACAATGAGCAGTTCTTC

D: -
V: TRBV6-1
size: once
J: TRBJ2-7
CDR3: CASSELTGLPKEEQYF
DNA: TGTGCCAGCAGTGAATTAACGGGACTCCCCAAGGAGGAGCAGTACTTC

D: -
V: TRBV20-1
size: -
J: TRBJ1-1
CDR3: CSARRTADFF
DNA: TGCAGTGCTAGACGGACAGCCGATTTCTTT

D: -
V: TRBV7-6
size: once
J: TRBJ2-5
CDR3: CASSFPGLGETQYF
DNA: TGTGCCAGCAGCTTCCCAGGGTTGGGCGAGACCCAGTACTTC

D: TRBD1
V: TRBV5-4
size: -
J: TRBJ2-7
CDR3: CASSTPGQHYEQYF
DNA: TGTGCCAGCAGCACACCGGGACAGCACTACGAGCAGTACTTC

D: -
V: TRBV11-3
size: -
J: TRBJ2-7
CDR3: CASRRGQGVYEQYF
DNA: TGTGCCAGCCGTCGGGGGCAGGGTGTATACGAGCAGTACTTC

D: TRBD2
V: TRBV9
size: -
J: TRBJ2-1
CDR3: CASSVVGLARDEQFF
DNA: TGTGCCAGCAGCGTAGTTGGACTAGCGAGGGATGAGCAGTTCTTC

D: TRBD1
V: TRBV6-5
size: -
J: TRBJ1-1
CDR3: CASSDMDRRNTEAFF
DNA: TGTGCCAGCAGCGATATGGACAGGCGGAACACTGAAGCTTTCTTT

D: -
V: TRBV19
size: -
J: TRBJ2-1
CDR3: CASSRGQGYNEQFF
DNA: TGTGCCAGTAGCCGTGGACAAGGTTACAATGAGCAGTTCTTC

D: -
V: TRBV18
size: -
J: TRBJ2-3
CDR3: CASSPVENTQYF
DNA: TGTGCCAGCTCACCTGTAGAAAATACGCAGTATTTT

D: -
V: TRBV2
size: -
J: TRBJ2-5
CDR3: CASRRSPGTYKETQYF
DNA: TGTGCCAGCAGACGATCTCCCGGGACATACAAAGAGACCCAGTACTTC

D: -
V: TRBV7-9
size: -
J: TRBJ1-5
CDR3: CASSLASGGHQPQHF
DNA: TGTGCCAGCAGCTTAGCATCCGGGGGCCATCAGCCCCAGCATTTT

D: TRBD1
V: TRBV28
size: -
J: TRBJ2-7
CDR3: CASHPRDRGVSYEQYF
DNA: TGTGCCAGCCACCCCCGGGACAGGGGGGTCTCCTACGAGCAGTACTTC

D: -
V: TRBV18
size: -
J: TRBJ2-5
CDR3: CASSPPTAAGGAQYF
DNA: TGTGCCAGCTCACCACCGACCGCCGCAGGTGGGGCCCAGTACTTC

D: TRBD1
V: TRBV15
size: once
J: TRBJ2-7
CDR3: CATSRDPFGQGSGGQYF
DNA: TGTGCCACCAGCAGAGATCCGTTCGGACAGGGGAGTGGAGGGCAGTACTTC

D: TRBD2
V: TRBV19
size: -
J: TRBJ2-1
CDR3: CASSFRTSGRGNEQFF
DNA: TGTGCCAGTAGTTTCAGGACTAGCGGGAGGGGGAATGAGCAGTTCTTC

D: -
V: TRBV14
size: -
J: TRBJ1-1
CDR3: CASSQDMNTEAFF
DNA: TGTGCCAGCAGCCAAGATATGAACACTGAAGCTTTCTTT

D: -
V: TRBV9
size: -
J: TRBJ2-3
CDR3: CASSVTGVPTDTQYF
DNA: TGTGCCAGCAGCGTTACGGGGGTCCCCACAGATACGCAGTATTTT

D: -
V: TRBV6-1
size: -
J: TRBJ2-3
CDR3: CASSQSDTQYF
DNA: TGTGCCAGCAGCCAGTCAGATACGCAGTATTTT

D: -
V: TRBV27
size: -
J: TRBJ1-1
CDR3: CASSFGVPVMNTEAFF
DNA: TGTGCCAGCAGTTTCGGGGTGCCCGTAATGAACACTGAAGCTTTCTTT

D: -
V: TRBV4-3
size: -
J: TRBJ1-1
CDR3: CASSQEPGLNTEAFF
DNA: TGCGCCAGCAGCCAGGAACCGGGATTGAACACTGAAGCTTTCTTT

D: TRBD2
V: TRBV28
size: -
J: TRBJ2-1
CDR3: CASGLAGVLNGFDEQFF
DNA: TGTGCCAGCGGACTAGCGGGAGTCCTTAATGGGTTCGATGAGCAGTTCTTC

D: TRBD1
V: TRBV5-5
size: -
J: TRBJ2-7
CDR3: CASSLASTGYEQYF
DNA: TGTGCCAGCAGCTTGGCCTCGACAGGGTACGAGCAGTACTTC

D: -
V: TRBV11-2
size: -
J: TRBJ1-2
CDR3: CASSQDRGRHYGYTF
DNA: TGTGCCAGCAGCCAAGATCGGGGTCGGCACTATGGCTACACCTTC

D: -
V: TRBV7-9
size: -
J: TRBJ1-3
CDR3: CASGPGASGNTIYF
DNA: TGTGCCAGCGGGCCGGGGGCCTCTGGAAACACCATATATTTT